There are a few counts of the clone carrying this TCR beta chain. The target antigen is unknown. Only in-frame clones appear in the TCRdb table, and some are missing; sequencing was by immunoSEQ multiplex PCR. The profile shows fewer than 40,000 clones, approximately 85% of them singletons. This sample stems from a study of CD8 T cells in acute hepatitis C reinfection. V gave up 2 bases and J gave up 2 bases, with 7 bases separating them. CDR3 size: 13 residues. Germline assignment: CDR1 SGHTA and CDR2 FQGNSA. Indicated time point: naive CD8 control sorted from an acute-time-point sample. Study-level findings and limits: A V04-02/J02-02 clonotype was among 10 to 15 public ones, independent of outcome.

The material sequenced was naive CD8+ T cells from PBMCs. This clonotype originated in a woman under 30 who spontaneously cleared hepatitis C infection. The chain joins TRBV7-2 to TRBJ2-7, with D possibly TRBD1 on 5 matching bases. In nucleotides, the CDR3 is TGTGCCAGCAGCTTAAGGGGCACCTACGAGCAGTACTTC. As protein: CASSLRGTYEQYF.